Below are 14 T cell receptor beta chains sequenced from a single sample in a study of T cells after yellow fever vaccination. TCRdb re-called the 5' RACE reads with MiXCR, one entry per CDR3 protein. The profile shows about 250,000 distinct CDR3 sequences, about 3.5% of them singletons. The material sequenced was PBMCs, taken 15 days after the yellow fever booster vaccination. The receptor source for this set is a man between 18 and 35 years old who received the YFV17D yellow fever vaccine.

This clonotype was counted ten times or more. The chain has TRBV9 and TRBJ2-1, with TRBD2 matching over 12 bases. Trimming removed 4 bases from V and 4 bases from J; junction bases left unmatched: 3. The germline V gene has CDR1 SGDLS and CDR2 YYNGEE. The CDR3 spans 15 residues. The DNA of the CDR3 is TGTGCCAGCAGCATAACTAGCGGGGGGTACAATGAGCAGTTCTTC. Translation gives CASSITSGGYNEQFF. Based on the CDR3 plus reference TRBV9 and TRBJ2-1, the full variable domain is DSGVTQTPKHLITATGQRVTLRCSPRSGDLSVYWYQQSLDQGLQFLIQYYNGEERAKGNILERFSAQQFPDLHSELNLSSLELGDSALYFCASSITSGGYNEQFFGPGTRLTVL.

The table lists this clonotype with many counts. This chain uses TRBV10-3 with TRBJ2-3; D could derive from TRBD1 or TRBD2 (5 bases each). The CDR3 is 14 amino acids. The V and J ends lost 2 bases and 0 bases respectively, with 6 bases between them. Per the germline V gene, CDR1 is ENHRY and CDR2 is SYGVKD. CDR3: CAISEGGSTDTQYF. The CDR3 nucleotides read TGTGCCATCAGTGAGGGGGGTAGCACAGATACGCAGTATTTT.

The J gene is TRBJ1-2, the V gene TRBV12-3 or TRBV12-4; TRBD1 might be the D (6 bases). This CDR3 is built from 13 residues. Trimming removed 6 bases from V and 3 bases from J, with 11 bases in between. DNA of the CDR3: TGTGCCAGCAGGTTTACAGGGTACTATGGCTACACCTTC. Its protein is CASRFTGYYGYTF.

This clonotype appeared many times. As DNA, the CDR3 is TGTGCCAGCAAAACCGGGTCAACAAGAGGGGAGCTGTTTTTT. This encodes CASKTGSTRGELFF. J is TRBJ2-2 and V is TRBV12-3 or TRBV12-4, with D uncertain. V was clipped by 7 bases and J by 8 bases, with 17 bases between them. There are 14 residues in the CDR3.

The table lists this clonotype with many counts. The rearrangement joins TRBV6-5 to TRBJ1-2, with TRBD1 matching over 8 bases. The CDR3 consists of 15 residues. The V segment lost 7 bases and the J segment 4 bases; nucleotides outside the gene matches: 11. Germline CDR1 and CDR2: MNHEY and SVGAGI. CDR3 amino acids: CASISSGTGTYGYTF. The CDR3 DNA sequence: TGTGCCAGCATATCTTCCGGGACAGGTACCTATGGCTACACCTTC.

This clonotype appeared many times. The chain joins TRBV5-4 to TRBJ2-4, with a possible D match to TRBD2 (6 bases). CDR1 is SGHNT, CDR2 YYREEE, per germline (reference sequence). Trimming took off 1 base at V and 6 bases at J, with 11 bases between the two ends. This CDR3 region has 14 residues. CDR3 loop: CASSLRGSVNIQYF. The CDR3, as DNA: TGTGCCAGCAGCTTGCGGGGGTCCGTAAACATTCAGTACTTC.

The table lists this clonotype with many counts. Its ends do not fully match the called genes, so a read error is possible. The rearrangement uses TRBV7-7 and TRBJ2-5; 7 positions agree with TRBD1. Germline V gives CDR1 SSHAT, CDR2 FNYEAQ (reference sequence). This CDR3 has 16 residues. The CDR3 DNA sequence: TGTGCTAGCAGCCAGACAGGGACGGTGGGGCAAGAGACCCAGTACTTC. Translation gives CASSQTGTVGQETQYF.

This clonotype was observed at least ten times. J is TRBJ1-2 and V is TRBV5-1, with 7 bases that match TRBD1. V lost 2 bases and J lost 6; bases outside the gene matches: 7. CDR3 length: 14 amino acids. Per germline, CDR1 SGHRS and CDR2 YFSETQ. The CDR3 here is CASSLENRGHGYTF. CDR3 nucleotide sequence: TGCGCCAGCAGCTTAGAGAATAGGGGGCATGGCTACACCTTC. Complete variable domain (other parts from reference TRBV5-1 and TRBJ1-2): KAGVTQTPRYLIKTRGQQVTLSCSPISGHRSVSWYQQTPGQGLQFLFEYFSETQRNKGNFPGRFSGRQFSNSRSEMNVSTLELGDSALYLCASSLENRGHGYTFGSGTRLTVV.

In its sample, this clonotype was seen many times. The chain recombines TRBV28 with TRBJ2-3; tentative D call: TRBD1 (5 bases). The CDR3 is made up of 13 amino acids. Between the trimmed V and J ends, which lost 10 bases and 3 bases, there was a span of 14 bases. Looked up from germline, CDR1 is MDHEN and CDR2 is SYDVKM. CDR3 bases: TGTGCCACCAGCATGGGGCGTACAGATACGCAGTATTTT. It specifies CATSMGRTDTQYF. The entire variable domain, with the rest obtained from reference TRBV28 and TRBJ2-3, is as follows: DVKVTQSSRYLVKRTGEKVFLECVQDMDHENMFWYRQDPGLGLRLIYFSYDVKMKEKGDIPEGYSVSREKKERFSLILESASTNQTSMYLCATSMGRTDTQYFGPGTRLTVL.

The chain is built from TRBV29-1 and TRBJ2-1; maybe TRBD1 (6 bases). CDR1 and CDR2 from the germline V gene are SQVTM and ANQGSEA. V was shortened by 4 bases and J by 3 bases, with 10 bases between the two germline ends. There are 13 residues in the CDR3. DNA of the CDR3: TGCAGCGTTGGGGACATGGTCTACAATGAGCAGTTCTTC. Amino acid sequence: CSVGDMVYNEQFF.

This clonotype was seen ten or more times. The rearrangement links TRBV5-1 to TRBJ2-5; 7 bases map to TRBD1. From germline, CDR1 is SGHRS and CDR2 YFSETQ. Germline trimming cut 3 bases from V and 2 bases from J; bases unmatched to any gene: 4. The CDR3 has 14 amino acids. The CDR3 nucleotides are TGCGCCAGCAGCTCCAGACAGGGACAAGAGACCCAGTACTTC. Its protein product is CASSSRQGQETQYF.

This clonotype was recorded at least ten times. J is TRBJ2-3 and V is TRBV7-9; D is unresolved. The CDR3 covers 14 residues. Trimming pared 3 bases from V and 0 bases from J, leaving 7 bases between. Germline loops: CDR1 SEHNR, CDR2 FQNEAQ (reference sequence). In DNA, the CDR3 is TGTGCCAGCAGCTTGTCGGACAGCACAGATACGCAGTATTTT. This codes for CASSLSDSTDTQYF.

This clonotype has ten or more counts. The V call is TRBV7-9, the J call TRBJ2-5, with 9 bases identical to TRBD2. Unmatched junction bases numbered 2, after V lost 1 base and J lost 2 bases. The CDR3 is 15 amino acids. Germline CDR1 SEHNR, CDR2 FQNEAQ (reference sequence). This CDR3 is CASSLVLAGQETQYF. The CDR3 region has the DNA TGTGCCAGCAGCTTAGTGCTAGCGGGGCAAGAGACCCAGTACTTC.

This clonotype was seen repeatedly, ten times or more. The chain carries TRBV28 and TRBJ1-5; 9 nucleotides align to TRBD1. Per the germline V gene, CDR1 is MDHEN and CDR2 is SYDVKM. V lost 7 bases, J lost 4 bases, and 14 bases stayed unmatched. The length of the CDR3 is 17 residues. The CDR3 nucleotides read TGTGCCAGCACCCTTACAGCCGGGACAGGGAAGAATCAGCCCCAGCATTTT. Amino acid sequence: CASTLTAGTGKNQPQHF.